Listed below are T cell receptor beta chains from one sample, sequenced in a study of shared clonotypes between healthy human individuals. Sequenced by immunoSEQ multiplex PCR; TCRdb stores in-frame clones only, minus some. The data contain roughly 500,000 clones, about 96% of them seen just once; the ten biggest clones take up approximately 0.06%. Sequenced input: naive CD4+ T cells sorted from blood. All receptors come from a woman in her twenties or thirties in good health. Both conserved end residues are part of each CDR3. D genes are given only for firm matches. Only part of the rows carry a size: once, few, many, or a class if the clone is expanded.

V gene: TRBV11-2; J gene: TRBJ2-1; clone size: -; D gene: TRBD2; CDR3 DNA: TGTGCCAGCAGGGAGGTAGCGGGAGGGCCCGGCAATGAGCAGTTCTTC; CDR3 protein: CASREVAGGPGNEQFF
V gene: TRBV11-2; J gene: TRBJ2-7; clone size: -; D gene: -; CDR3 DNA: TGTGCCAGCAGCCTTAGCCCCTACGAGCAGTACTTC; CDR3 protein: CASSLSPYEQYF
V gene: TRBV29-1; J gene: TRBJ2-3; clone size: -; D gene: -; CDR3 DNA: TGCAGCGTTGAATTGTCTAGGTCAGATACGCAGTATTTT; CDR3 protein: CSVELSRSDTQYF
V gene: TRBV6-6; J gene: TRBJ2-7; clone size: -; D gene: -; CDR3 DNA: TGTGCCAGCGGGGGAGTGTTGGGGGCGATGATCTACGAGCAGTACTTC; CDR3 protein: CASGGVLGAMIYEQYF
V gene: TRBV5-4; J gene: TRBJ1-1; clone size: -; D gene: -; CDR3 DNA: TGTGCCAGCAGCTTCTCGGCGAATTCTAACACTGAAGCTTTCTTT; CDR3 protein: CASSFSANSNTEAFF
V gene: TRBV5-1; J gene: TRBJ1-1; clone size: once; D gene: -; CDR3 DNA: TGCGCCAGCAGCTTGAGCGCGAACACTGAAGCTTTCTTT; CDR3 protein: CASSLSANTEAFF
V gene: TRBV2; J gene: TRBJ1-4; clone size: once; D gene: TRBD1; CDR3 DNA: TGTGCCAGCAGTACCAGTTCGACAGGGTTGGAACTGTTTTTT; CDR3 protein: CASSTSSTGLELFF
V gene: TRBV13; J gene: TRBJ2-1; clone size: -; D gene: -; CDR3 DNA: TGTGCCAGCTCAAGGGGGGGGCTTGAGCAGTTCTTC; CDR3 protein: CASSRGGLEQFF
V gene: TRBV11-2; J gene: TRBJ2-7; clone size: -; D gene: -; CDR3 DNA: TGTGCCAGCAGCGCCGGGGCCGACGAGCAGTACTTC; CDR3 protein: CASSAGADEQYF
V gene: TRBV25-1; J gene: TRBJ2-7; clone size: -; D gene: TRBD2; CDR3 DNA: TGTGCCAGCAGTGAGGGCCTAGCGGGTATAGACGAGCAGTACTTC; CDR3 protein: CASSEGLAGIDEQYF
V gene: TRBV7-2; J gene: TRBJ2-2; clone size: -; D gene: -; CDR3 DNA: TGTGCCAGCAGCTTAGGCCTCACAGGGTCCGGGGAGCTGTTTTTT; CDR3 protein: CASSLGLTGSGELFF
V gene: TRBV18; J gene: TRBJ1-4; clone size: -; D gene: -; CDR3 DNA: TGTGCCAGCTCACCGGCCGGGGTCCAGGAAAAACTGTTTTTT; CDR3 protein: CASSPAGVQEKLFF
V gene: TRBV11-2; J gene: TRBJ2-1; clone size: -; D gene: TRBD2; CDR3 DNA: TGTGCCAGCAGCACGCCACCTAGCGGGAGGGCCAGTTTCCATGAGCAGTTCTTC; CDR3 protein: CASSTPPSGRASFHEQFF
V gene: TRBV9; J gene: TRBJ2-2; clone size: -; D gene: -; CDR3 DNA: TGTGCCAGCAGCGCAGTGGAGATCGTATGGGACACCGGGGAGCTGTTTTTT; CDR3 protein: CASSAVEIVWDTGELFF
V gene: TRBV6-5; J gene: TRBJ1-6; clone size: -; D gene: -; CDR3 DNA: TGTGCCAGCAGTTACCGTCCTTATAATTCACCCCTCCACTTT; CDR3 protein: CASSYRPYNSPLHF
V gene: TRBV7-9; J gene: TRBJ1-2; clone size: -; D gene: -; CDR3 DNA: TGTGCCAGCAGCTCCACAGGGAATGGCTACACCTTC; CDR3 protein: CASSSTGNGYTF
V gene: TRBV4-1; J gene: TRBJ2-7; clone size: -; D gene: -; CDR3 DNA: TGCGCCAGCAGCCAAGGCGGGACTGACGCCTACGAGCAGTACTTC; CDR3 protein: CASSQGGTDAYEQYF
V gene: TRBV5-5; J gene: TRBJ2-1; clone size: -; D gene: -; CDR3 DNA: TGTGCCAGCAGCCCGGGTGGAGATATGGGGAATTTTGAGCAGTTCTTC; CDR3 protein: CASSPGGDMGNFEQFF
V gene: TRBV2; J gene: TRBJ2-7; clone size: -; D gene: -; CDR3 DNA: TGTGCCAGCAGTGATTGGGAGCGCGTCTCCTACGAGCAGTACTTC; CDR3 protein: CASSDWERVSYEQYF
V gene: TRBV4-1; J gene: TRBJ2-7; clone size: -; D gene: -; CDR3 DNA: TGCGCCAGCAGCCAAGATAACAGGGACCTGGGCTACGAGCAGTACTTC; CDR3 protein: CASSQDNRDLGYEQYF
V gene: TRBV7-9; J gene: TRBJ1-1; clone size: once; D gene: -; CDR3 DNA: TGTGCCAGCAGCTTAGGGGCAGCCCCGAACACTGAAGCTTTCTTT; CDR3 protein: CASSLGAAPNTEAFF
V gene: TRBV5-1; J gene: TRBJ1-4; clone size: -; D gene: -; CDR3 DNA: TGCGCCAGCAGCTTGAACCTGGGGACTAATGAAAAACTGTTTTTT; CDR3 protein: CASSLNLGTNEKLFF
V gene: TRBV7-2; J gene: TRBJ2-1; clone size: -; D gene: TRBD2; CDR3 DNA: TGTGCCAGCAGCTTAGTTGGCGGGAGCTCCTACAATGAGCAGTTCTTC; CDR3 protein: CASSLVGGSSYNEQFF
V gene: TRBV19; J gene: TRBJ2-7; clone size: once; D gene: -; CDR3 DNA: TGTGCCAGTAGTATGCGGCAGGGAAGCTCCTACGAGCAGTACTTC; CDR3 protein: CASSMRQGSSYEQYF
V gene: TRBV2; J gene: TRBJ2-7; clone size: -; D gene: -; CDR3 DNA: TGTGCCAGCAGTGAAGGGACGCCTAGAGACTACGAGCAGTACTTC; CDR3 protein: CASSEGTPRDYEQYF
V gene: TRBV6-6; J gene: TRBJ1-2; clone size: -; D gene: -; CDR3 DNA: TGTGCCAGCAGTTACTCATCAGGAGGGGGCTATGGCTACACCTTC; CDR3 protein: CASSYSSGGGYGYTF
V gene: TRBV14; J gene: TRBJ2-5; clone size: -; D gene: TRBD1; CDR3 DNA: TGTGCCAGCAGCCGCCGGGACAGGGGGCGCCAAGAGACCCAGTACTTC; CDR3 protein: CASSRRDRGRQETQYF
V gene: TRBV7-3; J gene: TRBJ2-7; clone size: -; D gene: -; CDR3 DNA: TGTGCCAGCAGCGAGCCCGGACTCGGGGCGTCAAGGCAGTACTTC; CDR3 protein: CASSEPGLGASRQYF
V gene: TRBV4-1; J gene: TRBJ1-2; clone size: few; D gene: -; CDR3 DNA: TGCGCCAGCAGCCACAATCATCGAGGCTACACCTTC; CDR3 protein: CASSHNHRGYTF
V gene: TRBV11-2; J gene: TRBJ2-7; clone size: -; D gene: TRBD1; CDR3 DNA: TGTGCCAGCAGCACCCGACGACCCGGGACAGCCTACGAGCAGTACTTC; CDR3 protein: CASSTRRPGTAYEQYF
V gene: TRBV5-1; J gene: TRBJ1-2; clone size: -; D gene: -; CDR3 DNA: TGCGCCAGCAGCTTGGTATCGGGAATCTATGGCTACACCTTC; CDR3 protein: CASSLVSGIYGYTF
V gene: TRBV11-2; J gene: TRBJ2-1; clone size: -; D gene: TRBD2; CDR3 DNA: TGTGCCAGCAGCTTTCTAGCGGAAAGCGATGAGCAGTTCTTC; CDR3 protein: CASSFLAESDEQFF
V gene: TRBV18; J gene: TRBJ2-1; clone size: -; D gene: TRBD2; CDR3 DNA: TGTGCCAGCTCTGAAACGGTGCCTAGCGGGATTTACAATGAGCAGTTCTTC; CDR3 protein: CASSETVPSGIYNEQFF
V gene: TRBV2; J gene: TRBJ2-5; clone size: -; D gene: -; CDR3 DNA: TGTGCCAGCAGGGACCGGAGACACAGGTACCAAGAGACCCAGTACTTC; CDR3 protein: CASRDRRHRYQETQYF
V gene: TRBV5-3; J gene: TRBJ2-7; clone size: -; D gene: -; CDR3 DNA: TGTGCCAGCCCCCTAACGGCGGCGGCCGAGCAGTACTTC; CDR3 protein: CASPLTAAAEQYF
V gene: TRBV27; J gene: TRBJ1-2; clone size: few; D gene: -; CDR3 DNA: TGTGCCAGCAGCAAATCAACAGGTAGTGGAGGCTACACCTTC; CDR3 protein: CASSKSTGSGGYTF
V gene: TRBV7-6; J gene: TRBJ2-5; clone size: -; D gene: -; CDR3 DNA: TGTGCCAGCAGCCCGCCGGGACTGCTTTACTTC; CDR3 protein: CASSPPGLLYF
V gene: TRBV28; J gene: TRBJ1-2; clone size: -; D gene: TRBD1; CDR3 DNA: TGTGCCAGCACGGGGACAGCACCTAACTATGGCTACACCTTC; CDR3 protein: CASTGTAPNYGYTF
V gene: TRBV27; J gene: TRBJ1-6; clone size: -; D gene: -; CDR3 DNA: TGTGCCAGCAGAAGCAACTCCTATAATTCACCCCTCCACTTT; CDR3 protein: CASRSNSYNSPLHF
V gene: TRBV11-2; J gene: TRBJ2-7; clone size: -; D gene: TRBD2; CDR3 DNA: TGTGCCAGCAGGAACGGGATGGGAGGGCTTTTTAGCCACGAGCAGTACTTC; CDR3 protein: CASRNGMGGLFSHEQYF
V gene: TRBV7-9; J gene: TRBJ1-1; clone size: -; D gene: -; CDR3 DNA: TGTGCCAGCAGCTTAGCGCTTTCCAAGAACACTGAAGCTTTCTTT; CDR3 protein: CASSLALSKNTEAFF